The rows below give T cell receptor beta chains drawn from one sample of a study of shared clonotypes between healthy human individuals. Assay: immunoSEQ multiplex PCR; the TCRdb copy retains only in-frame clones and omits some. Here the sample spans roughly 650,000 clones, less than 98% being singletons. Sequencing was performed on naive CD4+ T cells sorted from blood. Every receptor here comes from a woman in her 30s in good health. CDR3s include the opening cysteine and the closing phenylalanine or tryptophan. The D gene is left open where the match is weak. Clone size is not always given. Where it is, it says once, few, many or a class for expanded clones.

TRBV11-2,TRBJ2-3,TRBD2,-,TGTGCCAGCAGACTCACTAGCGGGAGCACAGATACGCAGTATTTT,CASRLTSGSTDTQYF
TRBV7-9,TRBJ2-5,TRBD1,-,TGTGCCAGCAGCCTAAGACAGGGGTACCAAGAGACCCAGTACTTC,CASSLRQGYQETQYF
TRBV6-5,TRBJ2-7,-,-,TGTGCCAGCAGTCCGAGGGATGTTTTTGGCGAGCAGTACTTC,CASSPRDVFGEQYF
TRBV9,TRBJ2-1,-,-,TGTGCCACCGGAGATGCCCCCTACAATGAGCAGTTCTTC,CATGDAPYNEQFF
TRBV29-1,TRBJ1-1,-,-,TGCAGCGTGGTGAGCGCGGCGCGGGCTTTCTTT,CSVVSAARAFF
TRBV4-1,TRBJ1-4,-,-,TGCGCCAGCAGCCAGACCGGGACATACGAAAAACTGTTTTTT,CASSQTGTYEKLFF
TRBV27,TRBJ2-7,-,-,TGTGCCAGCAGTCCAATCGAGGACAGTCGCAGCTCCTACGAGCAGTACTTC,CASSPIEDSRSSYEQYF
TRBV18,TRBJ2-3,TRBD2,-,TGTGCCAGCTCACGAAGGGGCGGGGGATCCACAGATACGCAGTATTTT,CASSRRGGGSTDTQYF
TRBV11-2,TRBJ1-6,-,-,TGTGCCAGCAGCTCCTCGGGGGCAGGGTTAGGATCACCCCTCCACTTT,CASSSSGAGLGSPLHF
TRBV9,TRBJ2-7,-,-,TGTGCCAGCAGCGTAAGCTGGTACGAGCAGTACTTC,CASSVSWYEQYF
TRBV2,TRBJ2-2,TRBD2,-,TGTGCCAGCAGTACCGGGACTAGCGGGATCACCGGGGAGCTGTTTTTT,CASSTGTSGITGELFF
TRBV9,TRBJ2-1,-,-,TGTGCCAGCACCATAGGGACTGGCCTATACAATGAGCAGTTCTTC,CASTIGTGLYNEQFF
TRBV5-5,TRBJ2-3,TRBD1,once,TGTGCCAGCAGCCACCCTGGCAGGGGGGATACGCAGTATTTT,CASSHPGRGDTQYF
TRBV5-1,TRBJ2-3,-,-,TGCGCCAGCAGTTACGGGAACCCCACAGATACGCAGTATTTT,CASSYGNPTDTQYF
TRBV11-2,TRBJ2-7,TRBD1,-,TGTGCCAGCAGCACACGGACAGGGGGGTCCTACGAGCAGTACTTC,CASSTRTGGSYEQYF
TRBV11-2,TRBJ2-7,TRBD1,-,TGTGCCAGCAGCTTAGCAAGGACAGGGGCGATCTACGAGCAGTACTTC,CASSLARTGAIYEQYF
TRBV7-2,TRBJ1-4,-,-,TGTGCCAGCAGCTTATCTGCTAATGAAAAACTGTTTTTT,CASSLSANEKLFF
TRBV6-6,TRBJ2-5,TRBD1,-,TGTGCCAGCTCAGGGGGCCGGGAGACCCAGTACTTC,CASSGGRETQYF
TRBV19,TRBJ2-1,-,-,TGTGCCAGTAGTATCAAGTTAGCTGGTGAGCAGTTCTTC,CASSIKLAGEQFF
TRBV2,TRBJ1-5,TRBD1,-,TGTGCCAGCAGTTCTACAGGGGGCGGTCAGCCCCAGCATTTT,CASSSTGGGQPQHF
TRBV11-2,TRBJ2-1,-,-,TGTGCCAGCGGGTGGGGACCGCTTTACAATGAGCAGTTCTTC,CASGWGPLYNEQFF
TRBV4-2,TRBJ2-7,TRBD2,-,TGTGCCAGCAGCCAAGACCATACTAGCGGACTGTTTGGAGTCGACGAGCAGTACTTC,CASSQDHTSGLFGVDEQYF
TRBV27,TRBJ2-3,TRBD1,-,TGTGCCAGCAGTCCGCTAGGGACAGGGGGCGTCGGTCGCACAGATACGCAGTATTTT,CASSPLGTGGVGRTDTQYF
TRBV28,TRBJ1-5,-,-,TGTGCCAGCAGAGGGCGGGTCCCAGGGCCCCAGCATTTT,CASRGRVPGPQHF
TRBV10-3,TRBJ1-1,-,once,TGTGCCATCAGTGACTGGGGGCTGAACACTGAAGCTTTCTTT,CAISDWGLNTEAFF
TRBV6-6,TRBJ1-1,-,-,TGTGCCAGCACCCGACACAGCATGAACACTGAAGCTTTCTTT,CASTRHSMNTEAFF
TRBV28,TRBJ1-5,TRBD1,-,TGTGCCAGCAGGCTACAGGGGGCTCAGGGGCAGCCCCAGCATTTT,CASRLQGAQGQPQHF
TRBV10-3,TRBJ2-7,-,-,TGTGCCATCAGTGAGTTACAAGAAGCCTACGAGCAGTACTTC,CAISELQEAYEQYF
TRBV6-4,TRBJ2-7,-,-,TGTGCCAGCAGTCCACAAGCGGGTTACTCCTACGAGCAGTACTTC,CASSPQAGYSYEQYF
TRBV7-9,TRBJ1-4,TRBD1,-,TGTGCCAGCAGCTTAGGCCGAATGGGACAGGGTGGTGAAAAACTGTTTTTT,CASSLGRMGQGGEKLFF
TRBV7-2,TRBJ2-5,-,-,TGTGCCAGCAGCTTAGCGGGGAACCAAGAGACCCAGTACTTC,CASSLAGNQETQYF
TRBV5-1,TRBJ2-5,-,-,TGCGCCAGCAGCTTTAAAGAGACCCAGTACTTC,CASSFKETQYF
TRBV21-1,TRBJ2-4,-,-,TGTGCCAGCAGCCAAAAATTAGGCGGGACGGGATCTCTAGCGGGCCTAGCCAAAAACATTCAGTACTTC,CASSQKLGGTGSLAGLAKNIQYF
TRBV5-1,TRBJ2-1,TRBD2,once,TGCGCCAGCAGCTTGATCGGTTCTAGCGGGAGGGGTGAGCAGTTCTTC,CASSLIGSSGRGEQFF
TRBV27,TRBJ1-1,-,-,TGTGCCAGCAATATGGGGCCTCGGGGACCTGAAGCTTTCTTT,CASNMGPRGPEAFF
TRBV28,TRBJ1-5,-,once,TGTGCCAGCAGTTCGCCGGGACAAAAAAATAGCAATCAGCCCCAGCATTTT,CASSSPGQKNSNQPQHF
TRBV28,TRBJ2-5,-,once,TGTGCCAGCAGTTTCGAGATCAACCAAGAGACCCAGTACTTC,CASSFEINQETQYF
TRBV28,TRBJ1-2,-,-,TGTGCCAGCAGACATTCGTGGGACCTAAAAACTAACTATGGCTACACCTTC,CASRHSWDLKTNYGYTF
TRBV30,TRBJ1-6,TRBD1,-,TGTGCCTGGAGAGCCCAGGGGGCCGGAAAATCACCCCTCCACTTT,CAWRAQGAGKSPLHF
TRBV28,TRBJ1-6,-,-,TGTGCCAGCAGTTTATCTGGGGTTGGTTCACCCCTCCACTTT,CASSLSGVGSPLHF
TRBV7-2,TRBJ2-5,-,-,TGTGCCAGCAGCTTAGAGAGAGAAGAGACCCAGTACTTC,CASSLEREETQYF
TRBV9,TRBJ2-5,TRBD1,-,TGTGCCAGCAGCGTTGGACAGGGCCCGTCAGAGACCCAGTACTTC,CASSVGQGPSETQYF
TRBV18,TRBJ1-2,-,-,TGTGCCAGCTCACCAGCCGGAACTAACTATGGCTACACCTTC,CASSPAGTNYGYTF
TRBV10-1,TRBJ2-3,-,once,TGCGCCAGCAGTGATGGAGGGGCTATGGAAGATACGCAGTATTTT,CASSDGGAMEDTQYF
TRBV27,TRBJ1-1,-,-,TGTGCCAGCAGTTTATCGAGAGTAGGGGGCACTGAAGCTTTCTTT,CASSLSRVGGTEAFF
TRBV30,TRBJ2-2,-,once,TGTGCCAGATACAGGGCTAACGCGGGGGCCGGGGAGCTGTTTTTT,CARYRANAGAGELFF
TRBV14,TRBJ2-4,TRBD1,-,TGTGCCAGCAGCCAAGGCGGGACAGGGGGGAACATTCAGTACTTC,CASSQGGTGGNIQYF
TRBV28,TRBJ1-2,TRBD1,-,TGTGCCAGCAGGCACACAGGGGGGATCCACTATGGCTACACCTTC,CASRHTGGIHYGYTF
TRBV5-1,TRBJ2-5,TRBD2,-,TGCGCCAGCAGCTTAAAACTAGCGGGAGGTCAAGAGACCCAGTACTTC,CASSLKLAGGQETQYF
TRBV9,TRBJ2-5,-,-,TGTGCCAGCAGCCCCCAATCCGGGCTAATCCGAGCAGAGACCCAGTACTTC,CASSPQSGLIRAETQYF